The subject of this entry is one T cell receptor (beta chain). Its recognized antigen is unknown. Instrument on record: Illumina HiSeq 2000. TCR beta cDNA libraries were made by 5'RACE template switching that added a universal primer site and unique molecular identifiers. Synthesis of cDNA was primed from the TCR beta constant segment and was followed by two consecutive PCR amplification steps. Turning to the authors' computational methods: Reads were demultiplexed and grouped by UMI with MIGEC, and clonotypes were assembled and quantified with MiTCR. To exclude erroneous sequences, only TCR cDNA sequences supported by at least two reads were retained. The tcR package was used for downstream repertoire analysis, with clonotypes matched between fractions based on CDR3 nucleotide sequence plus V segment. VDJmatch was used to annotate antigen specificity against VDJdb, with one amino acid substitution in CDR3 allowed. After reprocessing by TCRdb, each CDR3 protein sequence is one entry, and no DNA is given. None of the V and J calls come from the authors' own analysis; TCRdb made them. The sample's own table lists a few hundred thousand distinct CDR3 sequences. The ten largest clones add up to over 4% of the sample.

HCMV serostatus was determined by detecting HCMV-specific IgG in serum with a commercial ELISA kit. Peripheral blood mononuclear cells were isolated from blood by Ficoll density gradient centrifugation. This entry belongs to a study of T cells expressing NK-cell markers (dated by TCRdb to about 2020). For the study in its entirety: Fewer than ten donors provided sorted CD3+CD56+NKG2C+, CD3+CD56+NKG2C- and CD3+CD56-NKG2C+ T-cell subsets, whose TCR beta-chain repertoires were profiled. Of the eight sequenced donors, seven were found to be HCMV-seropositive and one was found to be HCMV-seronegative. The study sequenced eight donors, all healthy volunteers chosen at random: three men and five women. Libraries were sequenced as 2 x 150 bp reads on Illumina HiSeq 2000/2500, MiSeq or NextSeq. What the study reported, not specific to this receptor: In several donors, the dominant CD3+CD56+NKG2C+ clonotypes were among the top 10 CD8+ clonotypes and accounted for 1.0-7.0% of CD8+ T cells. Those dominant clonotypes were again the most abundant among CD3+CD56-NKG2C+ cells in several donors, at about 28.3-60.1%. Whether the expanded NKG2C-expressing T cell clones were specific for HCMV antigens was left unclear.

Looking up the germline V gene (reference sequence) yields CDR1 MNHNY and CDR2 SVGAGI. The CDR3 contains 13 residues, cysteine and phenylalanine counted. The nucleotide record is missing. This chain joins TRBV6-6 to TRBJ2-4; TCRdb returns TRBD2, unconfirmable since there is no DNA. The receptor was derived from a man between 18 and 69 years old in good health. Sequencing was carried out using blood T cells: a sorted CD56 or NKG2C T cell subset, CD4+ or CD8+ T cells, or bulk PBMC T cells (not recorded which). The CDR3 sequence is CASKEGGENIQYF.